This T cell receptor beta chain was identified during a study of cytomegalovirus exposure and HLA in healthy donors. General observations from the study: HLA restriction was apparent for most CMV-associated TCR beta chains in a later analysis. In vitro, a few CMV-associated chains proved specific for CMV antigens. Reported performance of the classifier showed diagnosis of cytomegalovirus status with high specificity and sensitivity.

A note on this clone: Its antigen is undetermined.

J was trimmed by 0 bases and V by 5 bases; bases with no gene match: 4. CDR1 and CDR2 from the germline V gene are LNHDA and SQIVND (reference sequence). The CDR3 contains 15 residues. PCR used 60 Vbeta primers and 13 Jbeta primers. In the original processing: The authors later counted roughly 87 million unique TCR beta chains, some 10 million of them shared. TCRdb's table, derived via immunoSEQ multiplex PCR, lists solely in-frame clones and lacks some. That table is the source of V, J and clone size, and D and trimming were worked out from the DNA. The sample contains around 100,000 clones, 76% of which appear only once.

The chain uses TRBV19 and TRBJ2-1; TRBD1 aligns across 7 bases. The TCR was taken from a young woman in good health and CMV-seropositive. Sequencing input: PBMCs. The CDR3, as DNA: TGTGCCAGTAGTCTGACAGGGAACTCCTACAATGAGCAGTTCTTC. This gives the protein CASSLTGNSYNEQFF.